The clone carrying this T cell receptor (beta chain) occurred a few times. Antigen: not known. This sample was included in a study of T cell responses to AZD1222 COVID-19 vaccine. Points from the study as a whole: Among those given AZD1222, only 6 or 7 were seropositive at baseline. Clonal diversity was possibly underestimated, and the donors were mostly white British, with more females.

V was trimmed by 6 bases and J by 4 bases, leaving 6 bases between them. CDR3 length: 12 residues. Per the germline V gene, CDR1 is MNHEY and CDR2 is SVGAGI. Clones were sequenced by immunoSEQ multiplex PCR, and TCRdb holds only the in-frame ones, with some missing. The sample comprises about 220,000 clones, about 92% of which are singletons, and roughly 1% rests with the top ten. This material consisted of peripheral blood, taken on day 0 of MenACWY control vaccination. V gene TRBV6-5 combines with J gene TRBJ1-4, with D uncertain. The receptor comes from an adult in good health. The DNA of the CDR3 is TGTGCCAGCAGCAGGATTAATGAAAAACTGTTTTTT. Translating it yields CASSRINEKLFF.